This T cell receptor (beta chain) came from a study of blood T cell repertoires in COVID-19. CDR1 and CDR2 (germline): LGHNT, FRNRAP. The CDR3 has 14 amino acids. V shed 5 bases, J shed 8 bases, and the junction held 9 bases outside the gene matches. Only in-frame clones appear in the TCRdb table, and some are missing; sequencing was by immunoSEQ multiplex PCR. The repertoire holds roughly 250,000 clones, with around nine tenths as singletons. The source material was peripheral blood. This TCR came from a man aged 35 to 55 who had recovered from COVID-19. The chain combines TRBV12-5 with TRBJ1-2; 9 bases fit TRBD1. The CDR3 sequence is CASGALTGGEGYTF. The DNA of the CDR3 is TGTGCTAGTGGTGCCCTCACAGGGGGCGAGGGCTACACCTTC.